The entry below describes one T cell receptor beta chain. Its antigen is not identified. These data come from a study of T cell responses to AZD1222 COVID-19 vaccine. General study points: It was only six AZD1222 recipients who were seropositive at baseline.

Profiling relied on immunoSEQ multiplex PCR, and the TCRdb table lists in-frame clones only, not all of them. The sample comprises about 140,000 clones, about 87% of which are singletons, and more than 5.5% rests with the top ten. The germline CDR1 and CDR2 sequences are SEHNR and FQNEAQ (reference sequence). The CDR3 length is 17 residues. J was trimmed by 3 bases and V by 5 bases; bases with no gene match: 8. Sequences were derived from peripheral blood, sampled on day 0 of AZD1222 vaccination. V gene TRBV7-9 combines with J gene TRBJ2-3, with 13 bases aligning to TRBD2. The source is an adult in good health. CDR3 nucleotides: TGTGCCAGCAGCCTTGGACTAGCGGGAGTGGCGACAGATACGCAGTATTTT. Translated, it gives CASSLGLAGVATDTQYF.